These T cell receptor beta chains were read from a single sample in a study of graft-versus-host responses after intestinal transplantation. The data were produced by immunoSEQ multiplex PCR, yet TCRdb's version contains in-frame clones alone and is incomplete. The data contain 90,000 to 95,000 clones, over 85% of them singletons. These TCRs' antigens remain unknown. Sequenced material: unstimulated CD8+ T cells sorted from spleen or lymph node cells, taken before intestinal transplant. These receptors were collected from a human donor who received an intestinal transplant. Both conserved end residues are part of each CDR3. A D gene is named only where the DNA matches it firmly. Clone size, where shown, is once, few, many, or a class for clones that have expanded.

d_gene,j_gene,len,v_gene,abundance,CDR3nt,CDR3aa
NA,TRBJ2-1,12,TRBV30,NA,TGTGCCTGGAGTCTTATGGGGAGTGAGCAGTTCTTC,CAWSLMGSEQFF
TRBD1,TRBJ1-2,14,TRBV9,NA,TGTGCCAGCAGCGTTGGGACAGGGAACTATGGCTACACCTTC,CASSVGTGNYGYTF
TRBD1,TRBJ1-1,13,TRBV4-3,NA,TGCGCCAGCAGCCAGGTCGGGACAGATGAAGCTTTCTTT,CASSQVGTDEAFF
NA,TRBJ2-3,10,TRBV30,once,TGTGCCCAAGCTACAGATACGCAGTATTTT,CAQATDTQYF
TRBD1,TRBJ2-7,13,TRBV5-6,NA,TGTGCCAGCAGCTTGGCGCAGGGGGTTGAGCAGTACTTC,CASSLAQGVEQYF
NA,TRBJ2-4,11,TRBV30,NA,TGTGCCTGGAGCGACATAAACATTCAGTACTTC,CAWSDINIQYF
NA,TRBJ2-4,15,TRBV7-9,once,TGTGCCAGCAGCTTAGACAGTATGGCCAAAAACATTCAGTACTTC,CASSLDSMAKNIQYF
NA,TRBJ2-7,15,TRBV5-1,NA,TGCGCCAGCAGCTTGACAGGGGGGGACTCCTACGAGCAGTACTTC,CASSLTGGDSYEQYF
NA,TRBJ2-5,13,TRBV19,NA,TGTGCCAGTAGTATAGTGTCCGCGGAGACCCAGTACTTC,CASSIVSAETQYF
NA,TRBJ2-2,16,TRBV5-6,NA,TGTGCCAGCAGCTTCTTAACTTATCCGAACACCGGGGAGCTGTTTTTT,CASSFLTYPNTGELFF
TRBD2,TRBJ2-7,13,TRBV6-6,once,TGTGCCAGCAACGGGGGAGGGCCGTGGGAGCAGTACTTC,CASNGGGPWEQYF
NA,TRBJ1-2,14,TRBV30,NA,TGTGCCTGGAGTGTAAGGGGATGGGGCTATGGCTACACCTTC,CAWSVRGWGYGYTF
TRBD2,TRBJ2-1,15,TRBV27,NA,TGTGCCAGCAGTTCAGGGACTAGCTCCTACAATGAGCAGTTCTTC,CASSSGTSSYNEQFF
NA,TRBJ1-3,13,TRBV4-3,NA,TGCGCCAGCAGCCAAGATCGGCAGGGAACCATATATTTT,CASSQDRQGTIYF
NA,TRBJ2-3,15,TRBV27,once,TGTGCCAGCAGTTTGTGGGCGACCGGCACAGATACGCAGTATTTT,CASSLWATGTDTQYF
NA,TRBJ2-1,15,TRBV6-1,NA,TGTGCCAGCAGTGAAACGACTACCTCGGGGAATGAGCAGTTCTTC,CASSETTTSGNEQFF
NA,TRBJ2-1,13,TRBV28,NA,TGTGCCAGCACGGAGCATTCGTACAATGAGCAGTTCTTC,CASTEHSYNEQFF
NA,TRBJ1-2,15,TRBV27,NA,TGTGCCAGCAGTTCAGACAGGATGAAGGTGGCTGGCTACACCTTC,CASSSDRMKVAGYTF
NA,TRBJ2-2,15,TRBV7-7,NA,TGTGCCAGCAGCTTAGATTTAGGACAGACCGGGGAGCTGTTTTTT,CASSLDLGQTGELFF
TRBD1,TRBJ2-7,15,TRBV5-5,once,TGTGCCAGCAGCCCAGACAGGGCCTTCTCCTACGAGCAGTACTTC,CASSPDRAFSYEQYF
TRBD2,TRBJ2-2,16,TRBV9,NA,TGTGCCAGCAGCTATCTAGCGGGAGATTACACCGGGGAGCTGTTTTTT,CASSYLAGDYTGELFF
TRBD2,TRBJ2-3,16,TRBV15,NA,TGTGCCACCAGCAGAGGACTAGCGGGAGATGGCGATACGCAGTATTTT,CATSRGLAGDGDTQYF
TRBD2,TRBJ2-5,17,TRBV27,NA,TGTGCCAGCAGTGCCCGGACTAGCGGACGATACCAAGAGACCCAGTACTTC,CASSARTSGRYQETQYF
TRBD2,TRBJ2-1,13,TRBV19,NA,TGTGCCACCCGACTAGCGGGAGCGGCTGAGCAGTTCTTC,CATRLAGAAEQFF
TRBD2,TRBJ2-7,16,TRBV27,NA,TGTGCCAGCAGTTTTTTAGGGCCGGGGGGAACCTACGAGCAGTACTTC,CASSFLGPGGTYEQYF
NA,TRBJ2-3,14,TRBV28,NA,TGTGCCAGCAGTTTTCTGTCAGGCACAGATACGCAGTATTTT,CASSFLSGTDTQYF
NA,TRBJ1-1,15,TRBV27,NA,TGTGCCAGCAGCCTAGCCCTAGGGGGTAACACTGAAGCTTTCTTT,CASSLALGGNTEAFF
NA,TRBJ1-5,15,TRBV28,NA,TGTGCCAGCAGTTTAATCGGGGGTGGCAATCAGCCCCAGCATTTT,CASSLIGGGNQPQHF
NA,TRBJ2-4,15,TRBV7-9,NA,TGTGCCAGCAGCTTCGACTGGAGTGGGAAAAACATTCAGTACTTC,CASSFDWSGKNIQYF
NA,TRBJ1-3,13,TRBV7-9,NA,TGTGCCAGCAGCTCGCCGGAGGGAAACACCATATATTTT,CASSSPEGNTIYF
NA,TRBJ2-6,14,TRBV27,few,TGTGCCAGCAGACAACATTCTGGGGCCAACGTCCTGACTTTC,CASRQHSGANVLTF
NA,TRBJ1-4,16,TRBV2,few,TGTGCCAGCAGTCAGGGGCCCCCAGCAACTAATGAAAAACTGTTTTTT,CASSQGPPATNEKLFF
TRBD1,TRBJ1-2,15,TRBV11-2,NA,TGTGCCAGCAGCTCCGACCCAGGGGGATCGGGTGGCTACACCTTC,CASSSDPGGSGGYTF
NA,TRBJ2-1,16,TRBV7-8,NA,TGTGCCAGCAGCTTAGAGGTCGGCGGAGCCGGCAATGAGCAGTTCTTC,CASSLEVGGAGNEQFF
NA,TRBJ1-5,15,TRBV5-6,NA,TGTGCCAGCAGCTCGACAGGTTATAGCAATCAGCCCCAGCATTTT,CASSSTGYSNQPQHF
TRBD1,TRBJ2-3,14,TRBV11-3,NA,TGTGCCAGCAGCCTACCGGGACAGGGGAGTCCGCAGTATTTT,CASSLPGQGSPQYF
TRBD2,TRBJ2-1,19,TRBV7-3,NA,TGTGCCAGCAGCTTAAACGCTATCGGCGGGGGGCCGTACTACAATGAGCAGTTCTTC,CASSLNAIGGGPYYNEQFF
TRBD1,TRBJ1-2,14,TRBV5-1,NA,TGCGCCAGCAGCGAGGGACAGGGGGCCGGAGGCTACACCTTC,CASSEGQGAGGYTF
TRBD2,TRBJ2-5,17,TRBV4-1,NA,TGCGCCAGCAGCCAAGATGGACTAGTAAGTTACCAAGAGACCCAGTACTTC,CASSQDGLVSYQETQYF
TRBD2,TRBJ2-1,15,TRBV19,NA,TGTGCCAGTAGTGCAGGACTAGCGGGGGGGAATGAGCAGTTCTTC,CASSAGLAGGNEQFF
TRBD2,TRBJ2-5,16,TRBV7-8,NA,TGTGCCAGCAGCCCTATCGACGGACTAGCAACCGAGACCCAGTACTTC,CASSPIDGLATETQYF
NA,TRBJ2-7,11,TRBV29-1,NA,TGCAGCGTTGATTGGGACAACGAGCAGTACTTC,CSVDWDNEQYF
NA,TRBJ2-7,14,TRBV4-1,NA,TGCGCCAGCAGCCAAGATTGGAGTTCCTACGAGCAGTACTTC,CASSQDWSSYEQYF
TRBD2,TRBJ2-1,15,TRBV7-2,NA,TGTGCCAGCAGCTTAGCGCTAGCGGGCCACAATGAGCAGTTCTTC,CASSLALAGHNEQFF
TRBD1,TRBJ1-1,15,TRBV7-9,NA,TGTGCCAGCAGCTTACTACAGGGGATATCAACTGAAGCTTTCTTT,CASSLLQGISTEAFF
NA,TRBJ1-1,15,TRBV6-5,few,TGTGCCAGCAGTTACGGAGGCAGCTTGAACACTGAAGCTTTCTTT,CASSYGGSLNTEAFF
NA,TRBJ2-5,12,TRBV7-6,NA,TGTGCCAGCAGCCCGATCCAGGGGACCCAGTACTTC,CASSPIQGTQYF
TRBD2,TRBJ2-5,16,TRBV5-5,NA,TGTGCCAGCAGTGGACTAGCGGGGGGCTGGGGGGAGACCCAGTACTTC,CASSGLAGGWGETQYF
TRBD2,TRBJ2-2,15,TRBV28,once,TGTGCCAGCAGTTTGGGAGGGCTTGACACCGGGGAGCTGTTTTTT,CASSLGGLDTGELFF
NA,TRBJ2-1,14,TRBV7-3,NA,TGTGCCAGCAGCTTTGACAGCTCCTACAATGAGCAGTTCTTC,CASSFDSSYNEQFF